Presented here are 23 T cell receptor beta chains from one specimen sequenced in a study of CD8+CD57+ T cells in acquired aplastic anemia. The template for TCR beta VDJ and CDR3 sequence profiling was genomic DNA. From the reads, TCRdb called clonotypes with MiXCR, one entry per CDR3 protein. The repertoire holds about 210,000 distinct CDR3 sequences, over 55% seen once, with approximately 32% in the top ten. Sequenced material: sorted CD4+, CD8+, or CD8+CD57+ T cells (not recorded which) from PBMCs. These receptors were taken from a human donor in good health.

In its sample, this clonotype was seen once. The DNA is omitted, as the CDR3 cannot be located on it reliably, and the CDR3 follows TCRdb's listing. This chain connects TRBV7-6 to TRBJ1-6; the tabulated D call, TRBD1, remains unverified against the DNA. Germline V gene lookup returns CDR1 SGHVS and CDR2 FNYEAQ. 20 amino acids form the CDR3, both terminal residues included. CDR3 residues: CASSLSVPAPTGAPNSPLHF.

The table lists this clonotype with many counts. This CDR3 is CASSQASGDSSYEQYF. The CDR3 DNA is TGTGCCAGCAGCCAAGCGAGCGGGGATAGCTCCTACGAGCAGTACTTC. V usage is TRBV4-2 and J usage is TRBJ2-7, with TRBD2 matching 7 bases. Germline V gene lookup returns CDR1 LGHNA and CDR2 YNFKEQ. Losses at the gene ends were 1 base for V and 0 bases for J; bases not matched to a gene: 6. CDR3 length equals 16 residues.

This rearrangement joins TRBV7-8 to TRBJ2-3; D unclear. The V gene's germline CDR1 is SGHVS and CDR2 FQNEAQ. This CDR3 comprises 14 residues. Trimming removed 1 base from V and 5 bases from J, with 10 bases in between. The CDR3 loop is CASSLDEARDTQYF. The CDR3 DNA reads TGTGCCAGCAGCTTAGACGAGGCGCGAGATACGCAGTATTTT.

The V call is TRBV9, the J call TRBJ2-2, with no clear D. CDR3 size: 13 residues. Germline V lookup: CDR1 SGDLS, CDR2 YYNGEE. With 0 bases removed from V and 8 bases from J, the gap between germline ends came to 8 bases. The CDR3 loop reads CASSVGWSGELFF. DNA of the CDR3: TGTGCCAGCAGCGTAGGGTGGTCGGGGGAGCTGTTTTTT.

In DNA form, the CDR3 reads TGTGCCAGCAGCTTCAAGGAGGAAAAACTGTTTTTT. Amino acids: CASSFKEEKLFF. The chain couples TRBV11-2 to TRBJ1-4; D is ambiguous. Between the trimmed V and J ends, which lost 3 bases and 8 bases, there was a span of 7 bases. CDR3 size: 12 residues. The germline CDR1 and CDR2 sequences are SGHAT and FQNNGV. The full variable domain, completed using reference TRBV11-2 and TRBJ1-4, is EAGVAQSPRYKIIEKRQSVAFWCNPISGHATLYWYQQILGQGPKLLIQFQNNGVVDDSQLPKDRFSAERLKGVDSTLKIQPAKLEDSAVYLCASSFKEEKLFFGSGTQLSVL.

This clonotype has at least ten counts. CDR3: CASSQAATYGYTF. The CDR3, as DNA: TGCGCCAGCAGCCAAGCCGCGACCTATGGCTACACCTTC. V gene TRBV4-1 combines with J gene TRBJ1-2; D gene unclear. The V gene's germline CDR1 is MGHRA and CDR2 YSYEKL. V was cut by 1 base and J by 4 bases, with 7 bases left in between. The CDR3 runs to 13 residues.

This clonotype was seen ten or more times. The chain combines TRBV20-1 with TRBJ2-7; TRBD2 is a possible D gene (5 bases). The CDR3 is made up of 15 amino acids. V was trimmed by 0 bases and J by 2 bases, leaving 14 bases between them. Germline CDR1 reads DFQATT; CDR2 reads SNEGSKA (reference sequence). DNA for the CDR3: TGCAGTGCTAGAGATCAAGAGCCGAGGGCCTACGAGCAGTACTTC. Encoded protein: CSARDQEPRAYEQYF.

This chain links TRBV2 with TRBJ1-4, with D perhaps TRBD1 (6 bases). CDR1 and CDR2 from the germline V gene are SNHLY and FYNNEI. The ends were cut back, 5 bases at V and 4 bases at J, with 11 bases in the middle. The CDR3 extends over 14 amino acids. CDR3: CASSLGQFNEKLFF. In DNA, the CDR3 is TGTGCCAGCAGTCTCGGACAGTTTAATGAAAAACTGTTTTTT.

This clonotype was picked up a small number of times. The DNA for the CDR3 is TGTGCCAGCAGCTTAGACTCTCGGGGTCCCTCCTACAATGAGCAGTTCTTC. Translated: CASSLDSRGPSYNEQFF. This chain joins TRBV7-6 and TRBJ2-1; possible D gene TRBD2, 5 bases. V shed 1 base and J shed 0 bases, with 13 bases lying between them. This CDR3 is 17 amino acids long. The germline V gene has CDR1 SGHVS and CDR2 FNYEAQ.

The chain uses TRBV6-4 and TRBJ2-2; a possible D gene is TRBD1 (5 bases). The CDR3 contains 13 residues. Germline V gene sequence: CDR1 MRHNA, CDR2 SNTAGT. With 3 bases removed from V and 7 bases from J, the gap between germline ends came to 9 bases. The CDR3 nucleotides read TGTGCCAGCAGTGAGACAGCCTACGGGGAGCTGTTTTTT. Translated, it gives CASSETAYGELFF.

This rearrangement joins TRBV20-1 to TRBJ2-7; D assignment may be TRBD1 or TRBD2 (5 bases each). The germline V and J ends were trimmed by 0 bases and 5 bases, with 14 bases remaining between them. CDR1 is DFQATT, CDR2 SNEGSKA, per germline (reference sequence). The CDR3 is 14 amino acids. This CDR3 is CSARDWDVTHEQYF. CDR3 DNA sequence: TGCAGTGCTAGAGATTGGGACGTTACCCACGAGCAGTACTTC.

This clonotype was recorded many times. The J gene is TRBJ1-5, the V gene TRBV24-1; no clear D. Trimming pared 1 base from V and 4 bases from J, leaving 10 bases between. The CDR3 consists of 15 residues. From germline, CDR1 is KGHDR and CDR2 SFDVKD. DNA of the CDR3: TGTGCCACCAGTGATTTTTCAGGCACTAATCAGCCCCAGCATTTT. This sequence encodes CATSDFSGTNQPQHF.

Only one count was recorded for this clonotype. The chain links TRBV24-1 to TRBJ2-1; 10 bases match TRBD2. V shed 1 base and J 10 bases; nucleotides not matched to a gene: 9. CDR1 is KGHDR, CDR2 SFDVKD, per germline. This CDR3 region has 16 residues. The CDR3 loop reads CATSDLESGRAGEQFF. The CDR3 DNA follows: TGTGCCACCAGTGATTTAGAAAGCGGGAGGGCCGGGGAGCAGTTCTTC.

About this clonotype itself: A junction end diverges from the germline sequence, so it may reflect a read error. The gene calls are TRBV20-1 and TRBJ2-1; 10 nucleotides match TRBD2. The CDR3 runs to 15 residues. CDR1 DFQATT and CDR2 SNEGSKA come from the germline V gene (reference sequence). The CDR3 DNA reads as TGCAGTGCTTTCCCACCAGCGGGAGGGCCTAATGAGCGGTTCTTC. Translating gives CSAFPPAGGPNERFF.

This clonotype was seen repeatedly, ten times or more. The chain uses TRBV4-1 and TRBJ1-1; weak D call: TRBD1 (5 bases). Germline CDR1 is MGHRA and CDR2 is YSYEKL. This CDR3 contains 15 residues. V was cut by 2 bases and J by 4 bases, with 14 bases left in between. For the CDR3, the DNA is TGCGCCAGCAGCCAAATGGCAGGGTTGGGCACTGAAGCTTTCTTT. Its translation: CASSQMAGLGTEAFF.

This clonotype was found many times. This may arise from a read error, as a much more abundant clone is one base away. As the CDR3 is not closed by the conserved phenylalanine or tryptophan, this likely results from a read error. V gene TRBV25-1 combines with J gene TRBJ1-1, with D possibly being TRBD1 (5 bases). V shed 3 bases and J shed 7 bases, with 15 bases lying between them. The CDR3 has 14 residues. CDR1 and CDR2 (germline): MGHDK, SYGVNS. The CDR3 nucleotides are TGTGCCAGCAGTGACACTACTTGGGGGTTTGAAGCTTTCCTT. Amino acid sequence: CASSDTTWGFEAFL.

The rearrangement links TRBV19 to TRBJ1-5; D remains unclear. Germline loops: CDR1 LNHDA, CDR2 SQIVND (reference sequence). This CDR3 has 15 residues. V lost 8 bases and J 1 base, leaving 15 bases between the germline ends. CDR3 in amino acids: CASDGPWGSNQPQHF. CDR3 sequence (DNA): TGTGCCAGTGACGGTCCGTGGGGAAGCAATCAGCCCCAGCATTTT.

This sequence joins TRBV7-6 and TRBJ2-7, with 9 bases identical to TRBD2. Germline CDR1 reads SGHVS; CDR2 reads FNYEAQ. The CDR3 is made up of 14 amino acids. V lost 2 bases and J lost 5; bases outside the gene matches: 4. This CDR3 is CASSLSGGRHEQYF. The CDR3 bases are TGTGCCAGCAGCTTAAGCGGGGGGCGTCACGAGCAGTACTTC.

V usage is TRBV10-3 and J usage is TRBJ2-1; a possible D gene is TRBD2 (6 bases). Trimming took 7 bases from V and 7 from J, leaving 20 bases between them. This CDR3 has 15 residues. CDR1 is ENHRY and CDR2 is SYGVKD in the germline V gene. For the CDR3, the DNA is TGTGCCATCACGGGTGGTGGCGGGAATGCGAATGAGCAGTTCTTC. Translated: CAITGGGGNANEQFF.

The chain combines TRBV11-1 with TRBJ1-1; D is undetermined. This CDR3 comprises 13 residues. The V end was cut by 5 bases, the J end by 4 bases, with 11 bases between. Germline values: CDR1 SGHAT, CDR2 FQDESV (reference sequence). In DNA form, the CDR3 reads TGTGCCAGCAGCAAGGGCCGGGGCACTGAAGCTTTCTTT. This gives the protein CASSKGRGTEAFF.

This sequence joins TRBV20-1 and TRBJ2-2; TRBD2 agrees at 9 bases. Germline V gene sequence: CDR1 DFQATT, CDR2 SNEGSKA (reference sequence). The CDR3 covers 17 residues. Unmatched junction bases numbered 7, after V lost 1 base and J lost 1 base. The CDR3 region has the DNA TGCAGTGCTAGAGCTTTGACTAGCGGCCTGAACACCGGGGAGCTGTTTTTT. Translating it yields CSARALTSGLNTGELFF.

The chain recombines TRBV6-1 with TRBJ2-7; D is possibly TRBD1 (6 bases). CDR1 is MNHNS, CDR2 SASEGT, per germline. V gave up 6 bases and J gave up 5 bases, with 23 bases separating them. This CDR3 is built from 16 residues. The CDR3 protein is CASSVAAGTPGDEQYF. In nucleotides, the CDR3 is TGTGCCAGCAGCGTGGCAGCCGGGACACCCGGCGACGAGCAGTACTTC.

There are a few counts of this clonotype. This sequence joins TRBV7-2 and TRBJ2-7, with TRBD2 as a possible D gene (5 bases). This CDR3 has 13 residues. Looked up from germline, CDR1 is SGHTA and CDR2 is FQGNSA. Trimming pared 4 bases from V and 7 bases from J, leaving 14 bases between. This CDR3 reads CASSWDLSGEQYF. The CDR3 nucleotides read TGTGCCAGCAGCTGGGATCTTTCGGGAGAGCAGTACTTC.